Listed below are T cell receptor beta chains from one sample, sequenced in a study of T cell responses to AZD1222 COVID-19 vaccine. Profiling relied on immunoSEQ multiplex PCR, and the TCRdb table lists in-frame clones only, not all of them. The sample yields 120,000 to 150,000 clones, approximately 90% seen once. The sample in question was peripheral blood, obtained on day 0 of AZD1222 vaccination. The receptors derive from an adult in good health. CDR3s leave out the opening cysteine and the closing phenylalanine or tryptophan.

V: TRBV7-8; J: TRBJ2-7; CDR3: ASSLVTGLSSYEQY
V: TRBV7-9; J: TRBJ1-6; CDR3: ASGKHQGAFRIWDSPLH
V: TRBV7-6; J: TRBJ1-4; CDR3: ASNTGGVNEKLF
V: TRBV10-3; J: TRBJ1-2; CDR3: AIRGQGDNYGYT
V: TRBV5-4; J: TRBJ2-2; CDR3: ASSLQGTGGTNTGELF
V: TRBV19; J: TRBJ1-1; CDR3: ASSQGQTTSEAF
V: TRBV7-2; J: TRBJ1-2; CDR3: ASSPYPEGRGPYGYT
V: TRBV18; J: TRBJ2-3; CDR3: ASSPGKVTDTQY
V: TRBV2; J: TRBJ1-4; CDR3: ASSVTVWEKLF
V: TRBV7-8; J: TRBJ1-2; CDR3: ASSFQGAGGYT
V: TRBV1; J: TRBJ1-4; CDR3: TSSPVRGPSPYVATNEKLF
V: TRBV27; J: TRBJ2-2; CDR3: ASSRDRVPGELF
V: TRBV7-6; J: TRBJ1-3; CDR3: ASSLDPDSSGNTIY
V: TRBV4-2; J: TRBJ2-1; CDR3: ASSQAGGLTEQF
V: TRBV5-8; J: TRBJ2-2; CDR3: ASSLNDGRADDTGELF
V: TRBV12-5; J: TRBJ1-4; CDR3: ASAPTRGTNEKLF
V: TRBV4-1; J: TRBJ1-4; CDR3: ASSPVSVMKLF
V: TRBV6-4; J: TRBJ2-1; CDR3: ASSDLAGGVEQF
V: TRBV11-2; J: TRBJ1-1; CDR3: ASSLSLELNEAF
V: TRBV21-1; J: TRBJ2-1; CDR3: ASSNSYNEQF
V: TRBV12-3/TRBV12-4; J: TRBJ2-6; CDR3: ATTSGANVLT
V: TRBV27; J: TRBJ2-7; CDR3: ASKRECYYEQY
V: TRBV3-1/TRBV3-2; J: TRBJ2-1; CDR3: ASSHTRDPKYEQF
V: TRBV24-1; J: TRBJ1-1; CDR3: ATSEDGQGYTEAF
V: TRBV18; J: TRBJ2-7; CDR3: ASSYSRGRTPYEQY
V: TRBV14; J: TRBJ1-2; CDR3: ASSPARPPYGYT
V: TRBV4-2; J: TRBJ2-1; CDR3: ASSQERGLANNEQF
V: TRBV19; J: TRBJ1-3; CDR3: ASSITGNTIY
V: TRBV7-2; J: TRBJ2-7; CDR3: ASSPWTSGLSYEQY
V: TRBV6-5; J: TRBJ2-7; CDR3: ASRKYREGGYEQY
V: TRBV7-2; J: TRBJ2-3; CDR3: ANREITGDTQY
V: TRBV4-2; J: TRBJ1-1; CDR3: ASSQGAGNLNTEAF
V: TRBV2; J: TRBJ1-1; CDR3: ASRPSVEAF
V: TRBV30; J: TRBJ2-7; CDR3: AWSRDTRDEQY
V: TRBV6-5; J: TRBJ1-2; CDR3: ASSQGTVNGYT
V: TRBV3-1/TRBV3-2; J: TRBJ2-1; CDR3: ASSRTSISNEQF
V: TRBV13; J: TRBJ2-1; CDR3: ASSLYGGGHNEQF
V: TRBV11-2; J: TRBJ2-7; CDR3: ASSLDAAGTRLWY
V: TRBV4-2; J: TRBJ1-1; CDR3: ASSPKSRNTEAF
V: TRBV6-5; J: TRBJ2-1; CDR3: ASSYSRDRDNEQF
V: TRBV7-3; J: TRBJ1-6; CDR3: ASSPTGGSGSPLH
V: TRBV6-5; J: TRBJ1-3; CDR3: ASSYRGVAGNTIY
V: TRBV7-9; J: TRBJ1-5; CDR3: ASSPSFTDSNQPQH
V: TRBV7-9; J: TRBJ2-1; CDR3: ASSRTSGSQRNEQF
V: TRBV5-1; J: TRBJ1-2; CDR3: ASSPEGGDDYGYT
V: TRBV12-3/TRBV12-4; J: TRBJ2-3; CDR3: ASSLREPDTQY